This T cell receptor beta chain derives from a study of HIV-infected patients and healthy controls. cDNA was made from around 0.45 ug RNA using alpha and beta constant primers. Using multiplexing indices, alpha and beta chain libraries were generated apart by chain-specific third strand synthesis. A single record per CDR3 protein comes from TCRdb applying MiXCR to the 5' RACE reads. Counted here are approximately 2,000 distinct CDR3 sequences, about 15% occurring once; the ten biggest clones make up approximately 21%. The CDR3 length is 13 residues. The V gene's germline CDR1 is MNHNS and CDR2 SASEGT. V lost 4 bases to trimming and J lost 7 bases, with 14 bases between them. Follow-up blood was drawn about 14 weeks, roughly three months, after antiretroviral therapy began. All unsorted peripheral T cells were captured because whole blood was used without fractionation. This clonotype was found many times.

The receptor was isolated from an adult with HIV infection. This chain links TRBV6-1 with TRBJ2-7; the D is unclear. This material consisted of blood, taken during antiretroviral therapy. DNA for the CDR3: TGTGCCAGCAGTGGAGACCCGGCGAGGGAGCAGTACTTC. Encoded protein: CASSGDPAREQYF.